This T cell receptor beta chain comes out of a study of ipilimumab plus nivolumab after autologous stem cell transplantation. About the study: Typical patient got roughly 5 ipilimumab doses and seven to nine nivolumab doses (median). The myeloma cohort included high-risk transplant-naive patients and patients relapsing within 3 years of a first autologous transplant. Whole-study findings and limits: TCR repertoire, Treg phenotype and gut microbiota reportedly support more study of this approach.

Generated by immunoSEQ multiplex PCR, the TCRdb table keeps only in-frame clones and is missing some. The sample yields around 9,300 clones, approximately 74% seen once. There are a few counts of this clone. The antigen remains unidentified. Patients got 3 mg/kg IV nivolumab weeks 1, 4, 7, 10, then biweekly through week 26. This sequence was found in a female donor with multiple myeloma. Sequenced material: PBMCs, taken in a trial of ipilimumab plus nivolumab as post-transplant consolidation.

The CDR3 DNA follows: TGTGCCAGCAGTGCTGGCAGGGCGGGCGAGCAGTACTTC. Translating it yields CASSAGRAGEQYF. The genes are TRBV6-1 and TRBJ2-7, with D perhaps given as TRBD1 or TRBD2 (5 bases each). The CDR3 loop spans 13 amino acids. V lost 4 bases and J 6 bases, leaving 13 bases between the germline ends. Germline CDR1 reads MNHNS; CDR2 reads SASEGT.